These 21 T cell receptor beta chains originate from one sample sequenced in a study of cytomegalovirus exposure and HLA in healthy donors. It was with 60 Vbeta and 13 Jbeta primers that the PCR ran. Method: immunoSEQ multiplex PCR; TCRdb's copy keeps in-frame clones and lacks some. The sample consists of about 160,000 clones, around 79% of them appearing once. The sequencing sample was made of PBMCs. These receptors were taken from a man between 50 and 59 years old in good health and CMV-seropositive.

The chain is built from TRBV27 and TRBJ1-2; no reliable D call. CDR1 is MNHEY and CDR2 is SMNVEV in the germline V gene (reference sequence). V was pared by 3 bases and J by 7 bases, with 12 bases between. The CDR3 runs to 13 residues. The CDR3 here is CASSFGGHSGYTF. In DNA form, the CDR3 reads TGTGCCAGCAGTTTCGGTGGGCACAGTGGCTACACCTTC.

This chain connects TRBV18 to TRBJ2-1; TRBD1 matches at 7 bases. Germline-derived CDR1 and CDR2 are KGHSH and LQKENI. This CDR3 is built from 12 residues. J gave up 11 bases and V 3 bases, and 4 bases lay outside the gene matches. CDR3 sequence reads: CASSPGTEKQFF. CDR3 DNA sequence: TGTGCCAGCTCACCTGGGACAGAGAAGCAGTTCTTC.

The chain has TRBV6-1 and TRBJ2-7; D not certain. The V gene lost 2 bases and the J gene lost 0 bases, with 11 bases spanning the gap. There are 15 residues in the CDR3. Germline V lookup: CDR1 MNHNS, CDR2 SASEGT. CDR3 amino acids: CASSEKASSSYEQYF. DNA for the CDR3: TGTGCCAGCAGTGAAAAGGCTAGTAGCTCCTACGAGCAGTACTTC.

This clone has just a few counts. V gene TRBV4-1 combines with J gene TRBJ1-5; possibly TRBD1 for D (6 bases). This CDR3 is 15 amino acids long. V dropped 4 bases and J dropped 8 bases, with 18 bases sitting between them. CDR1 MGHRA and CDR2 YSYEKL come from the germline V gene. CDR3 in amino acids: CASSLWAGANEPQHF. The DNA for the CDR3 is TGCGCCAGCAGCCTCTGGGCAGGGGCTAACGAGCCCCAGCATTTT.

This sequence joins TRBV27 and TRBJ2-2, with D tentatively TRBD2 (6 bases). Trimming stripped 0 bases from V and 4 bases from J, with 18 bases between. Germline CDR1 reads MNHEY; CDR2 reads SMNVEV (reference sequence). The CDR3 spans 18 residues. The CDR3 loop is CASSLSITGSSPTGELFF. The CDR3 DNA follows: TGTGCCAGCAGTTTATCGATTACCGGGAGTTCCCCCACCGGGGAGCTGTTTTTT.

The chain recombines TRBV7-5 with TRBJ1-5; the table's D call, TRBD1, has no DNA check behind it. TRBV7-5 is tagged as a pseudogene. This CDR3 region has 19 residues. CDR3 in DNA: TGTGCCAGAAGCTTAGCGTGGGACAGGGCACTTTATAGCAATCAGCCCCAGCATTTT. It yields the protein CARSLAWDRALYSNQPQHF.

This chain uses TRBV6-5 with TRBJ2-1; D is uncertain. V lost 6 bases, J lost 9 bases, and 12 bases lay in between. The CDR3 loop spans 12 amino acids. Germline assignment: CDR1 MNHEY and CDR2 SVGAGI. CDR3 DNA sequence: TGTGCCAGCAGCCACAATGTTCGTGAGCAGTTCTTC. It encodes CASSHNVREQFF.

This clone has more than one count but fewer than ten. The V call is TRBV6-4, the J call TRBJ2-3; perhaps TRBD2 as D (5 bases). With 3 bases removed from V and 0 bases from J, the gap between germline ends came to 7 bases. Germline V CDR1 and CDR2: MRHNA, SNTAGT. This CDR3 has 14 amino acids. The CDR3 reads CASSERASTDTQYF. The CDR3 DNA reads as TGTGCCAGCAGTGAGCGGGCTAGCACAGATACGCAGTATTTT.

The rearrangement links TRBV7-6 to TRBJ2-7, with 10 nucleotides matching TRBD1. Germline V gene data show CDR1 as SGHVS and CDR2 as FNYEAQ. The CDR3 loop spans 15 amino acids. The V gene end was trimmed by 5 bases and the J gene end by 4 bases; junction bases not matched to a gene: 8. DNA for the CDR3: TGTGCCAGCAGCGCCCGGACAGGGGGACCTTACGAGCAGTACTTC. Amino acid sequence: CASSARTGGPYEQYF. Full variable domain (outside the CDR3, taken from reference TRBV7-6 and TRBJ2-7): GAGVSQSPRYKVTKRGQDVALRCDPISGHVSLYWYRQALGQGPEFLTYFNYEAQQDKSGLPNDRFSAERPEGSISTLTIQRTEQRDSAMYRCASSARTGGPYEQYFGPGTRLTVT.

CDR3 nucleotide sequence: TGTGCCAGCAGCCAAGAAACAGGGGGTACCACCGGGGAGCTGTTTTTT. This codes for CASSQETGGTTGELFF. The V gene is TRBV4-2, the J gene TRBJ2-2; 8 positions agree with TRBD1. Per germline, CDR1 LGHNA and CDR2 YNFKEQ. The CDR3 is 16 amino acids. V dropped 0 bases and J dropped 4; count of bases not matched to a gene: 4.

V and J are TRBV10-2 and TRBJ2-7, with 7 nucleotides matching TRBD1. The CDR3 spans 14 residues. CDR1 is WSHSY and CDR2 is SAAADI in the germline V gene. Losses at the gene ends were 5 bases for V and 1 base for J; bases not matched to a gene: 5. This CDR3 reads CASSPGTESYEQYF. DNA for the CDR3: TGCGCCAGCAGTCCGGGGACAGAGTCCTACGAGCAGTACTTC.

Written as DNA, the CDR3 is TGTGCCAGTAGTATCGGGGACAGTTATCAGCCCCAGCATTTT. Translating it yields CASSIGDSYQPQHF. J is TRBJ1-5 and V is TRBV19; 7 bases agree with TRBD1. J was trimmed by 5 bases and V by 3 bases; bases with no gene match: 4. The CDR3 spans 14 residues. Germline-derived CDR1 and CDR2 are LNHDA and SQIVND (reference sequence).

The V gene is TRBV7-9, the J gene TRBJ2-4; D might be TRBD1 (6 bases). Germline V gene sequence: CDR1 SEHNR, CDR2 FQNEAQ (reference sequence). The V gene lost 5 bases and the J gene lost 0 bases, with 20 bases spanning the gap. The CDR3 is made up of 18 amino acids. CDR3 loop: CASSPGEVSSLAKNIQYF. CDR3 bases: TGTGCCAGCAGCCCAGGGGAAGTGAGTTCTTTAGCCAAAAACATTCAGTACTTC.

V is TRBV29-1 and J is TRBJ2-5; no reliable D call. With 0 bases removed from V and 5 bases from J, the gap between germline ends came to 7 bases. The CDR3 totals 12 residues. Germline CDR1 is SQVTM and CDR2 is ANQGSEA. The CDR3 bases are TGCAGCGTTGAAGATCAGTCCGAGACCCAGTACTTC. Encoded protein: CSVEDQSETQYF.

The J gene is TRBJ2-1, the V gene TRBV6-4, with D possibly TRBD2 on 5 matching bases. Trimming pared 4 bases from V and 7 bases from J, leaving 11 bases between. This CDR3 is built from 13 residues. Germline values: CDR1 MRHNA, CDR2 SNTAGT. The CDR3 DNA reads TGTGCCAGCAGTGCCCATAGCGAGAATGAGCAGTTCTTC. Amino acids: CASSAHSENEQFF.

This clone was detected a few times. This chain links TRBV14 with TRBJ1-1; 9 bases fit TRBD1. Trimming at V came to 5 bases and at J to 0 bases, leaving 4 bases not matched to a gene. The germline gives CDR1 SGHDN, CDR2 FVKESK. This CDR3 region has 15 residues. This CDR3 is CASSFGTGMNTEAFF. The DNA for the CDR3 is TGTGCCAGCAGCTTCGGGACAGGGATGAACACTGAAGCTTTCTTT.

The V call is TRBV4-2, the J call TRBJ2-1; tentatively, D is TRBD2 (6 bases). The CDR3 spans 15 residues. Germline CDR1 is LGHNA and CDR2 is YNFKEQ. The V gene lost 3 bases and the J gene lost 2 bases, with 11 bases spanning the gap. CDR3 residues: CASSQLADAYNEQFF. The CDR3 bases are TGTGCCAGCAGCCAGTTAGCGGACGCCTACAATGAGCAGTTCTTC.

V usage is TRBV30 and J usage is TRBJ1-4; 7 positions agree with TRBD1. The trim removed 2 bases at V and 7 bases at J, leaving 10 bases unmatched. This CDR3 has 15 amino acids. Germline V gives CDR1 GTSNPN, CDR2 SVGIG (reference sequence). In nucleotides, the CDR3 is TGTGCCTGGAGTCCAAACGGACAGGTTGGTGAAAAACTGTTTTTT. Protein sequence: CAWSPNGQVGEKLFF.

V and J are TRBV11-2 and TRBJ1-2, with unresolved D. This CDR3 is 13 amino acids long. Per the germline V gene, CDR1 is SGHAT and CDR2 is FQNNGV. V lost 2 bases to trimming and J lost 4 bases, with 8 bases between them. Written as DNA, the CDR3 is TGTGCCAGCAGCTTACAGGCCCTCTATGGCTACACCTTC. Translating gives CASSLQALYGYTF.

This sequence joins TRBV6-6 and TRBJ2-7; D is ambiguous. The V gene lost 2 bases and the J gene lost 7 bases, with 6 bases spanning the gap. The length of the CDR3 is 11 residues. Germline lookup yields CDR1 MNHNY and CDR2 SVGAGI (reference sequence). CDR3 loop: CASSYTTEQYF. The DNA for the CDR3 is TGTGCCAGCAGTTACACGACAGAGCAGTACTTC.

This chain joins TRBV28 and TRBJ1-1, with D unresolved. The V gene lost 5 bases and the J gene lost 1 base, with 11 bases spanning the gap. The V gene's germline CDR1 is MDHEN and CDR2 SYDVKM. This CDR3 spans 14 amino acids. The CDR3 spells CASSLTNGNTEAFF. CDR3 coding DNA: TGTGCCAGCAGTCTGACAAACGGGAACACTGAAGCTTTCTTT.